Below, one T cell receptor beta chain is given with its context. The data stem from a study of shared clonotypes between healthy human individuals. Positive CCR7 selection of CD45RO-negative cells yielded the naive CD8 cells, and terminally differentiated effector memory CD45RA+ cells were excluded. TCRdb keeps only in-frame clones here, not all; method: immunoSEQ multiplex PCR. The sample records some 2,000,000 clones, over 85% being singletons. The CDR3 extends over 15 amino acids. Losses at the gene ends were 7 bases for V and 1 base for J; bases not matched to a gene: 6. CDR1 and CDR2 (germline): SNHLY, FYNNEI.

Sequencing input: naive CD8+ T cells sorted from blood. The V and J genes are TRBV2 and TRBJ2-5; 10 bases line up with TRBD1. The TCR sequence derives from a man between 18 and 35 years old in good health. The CDR3, as DNA: TGTGCCAGCATGACCCGGGACAGGGGCCAAGAGACCCAGTACTTC. It yields the protein CASMTRDRGQETQYF.